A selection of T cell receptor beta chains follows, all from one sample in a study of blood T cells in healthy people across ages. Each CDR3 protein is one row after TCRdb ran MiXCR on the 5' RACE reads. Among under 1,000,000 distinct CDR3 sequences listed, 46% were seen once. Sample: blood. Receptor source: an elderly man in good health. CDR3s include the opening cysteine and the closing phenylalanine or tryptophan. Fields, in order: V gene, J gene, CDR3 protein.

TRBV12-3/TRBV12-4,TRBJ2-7,CASSSTRGAYEQYF
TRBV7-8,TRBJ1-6,CASSFRTGANSPLHF
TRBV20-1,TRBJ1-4,CSVRTGVGEKLFF
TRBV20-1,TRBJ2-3,CSAIAGLAGSTDTQYF
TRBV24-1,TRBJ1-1,CATSDRQGPAFF
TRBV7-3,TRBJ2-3,CASSPPGFLQSDTQYF
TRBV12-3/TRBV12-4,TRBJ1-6,CASSSRQSAPPLHF
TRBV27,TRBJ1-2,CASSLSPVYGYTF
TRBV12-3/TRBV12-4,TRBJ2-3,CASSLERGGADAQYF
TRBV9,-,CASSGTGGREETQYF
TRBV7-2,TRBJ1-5,CASSLEVWTSGNQPQHF
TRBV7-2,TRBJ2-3,CASSYQRSTDTRYF
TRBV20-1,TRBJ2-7,CSARGLRDSYSYEQYF
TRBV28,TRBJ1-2,CASSMDSWGYGYTF
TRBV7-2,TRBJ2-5,CASSLLAGPAETQYF
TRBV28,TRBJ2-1,CASSGGVTDEQFF
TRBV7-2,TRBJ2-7,CASSFTGEAIYEQYF
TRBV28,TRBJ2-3,CASSLGGLRSDTQYF
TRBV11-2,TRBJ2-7,CASSLDVRAMNEQYF
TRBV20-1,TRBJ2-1,CSARSGLSSYNEQFF
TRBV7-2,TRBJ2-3,CASAPGRRGSTDTQYF
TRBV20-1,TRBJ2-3,CSAESRTSGGTDTQYF